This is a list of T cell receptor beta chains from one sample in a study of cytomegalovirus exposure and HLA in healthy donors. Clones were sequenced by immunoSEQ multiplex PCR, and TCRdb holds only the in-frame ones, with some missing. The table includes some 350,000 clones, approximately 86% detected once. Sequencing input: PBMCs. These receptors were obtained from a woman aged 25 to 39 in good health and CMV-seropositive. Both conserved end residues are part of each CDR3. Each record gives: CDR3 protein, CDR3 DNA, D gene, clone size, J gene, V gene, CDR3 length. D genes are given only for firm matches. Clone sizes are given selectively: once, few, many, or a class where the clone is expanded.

CAWSDSYGNEQFF,TGTGCCTGGAGTGATTCATACGGCAATGAGCAGTTCTTC,NA,NA,TRBJ2-1,TRBV30,13
CASDGSGTGGRDIQYF,TGTGCCAGTGATGGCTCCGGGACAGGGGGCAGGGACATTCAGTACTTC,TRBD1,NA,TRBJ2-4,TRBV28,16
CASIGTSGIGEQYF,TGTGCCAGCATCGGGACTAGCGGGATAGGCGAGCAGTACTTC,TRBD2,NA,TRBJ2-7,TRBV6-1,14
CASSLSPRAYEQYF,TGTGCCAGCAGCTTGAGCCCCCGGGCCTACGAGCAGTACTTC,NA,NA,TRBJ2-7,TRBV5-6,14
CASSFGNRYEQYF,TGTGCCAGCAGCTTCGGGAATCGGTACGAGCAGTACTTC,NA,many,TRBJ2-7,TRBV7-2,13
CASSLGGGAGNTIYF,TGTGCCAGCAGCTTAGGTGGGGGCGCTGGAAACACCATATATTTT,NA,few,TRBJ1-3,TRBV7-2,15
CASSTDRPTGELFF,TGTGCCAGCAGCACAGACAGGCCCACCGGGGAGCTGTTTTTT,NA,NA,TRBJ2-2,TRBV4-2,14
CASSRGQEYSYEQYF,TGCGCCAGCAGCAGAGGACAGGAATACTCCTACGAGCAGTACTTC,TRBD1,once,TRBJ2-7,TRBV4-1,15
CATTGDPVSNQPQHF,TGTGCCACCACCGGTGACCCAGTTAGCAATCAGCCCCAGCATTTT,NA,NA,TRBJ1-5,TRBV15,15
CASSFEGSNQPQHF,TGTGCCAGCAGTTTTGAAGGCAGCAATCAGCCCCAGCATTTT,NA,NA,TRBJ1-5,TRBV27,14
CASSSSTGLKAVLDYEQYF,TGCGCCAGCAGCTCCTCTACCGGACTAAAAGCTGTCTTAGACTACGAGCAGTACTTC,NA,NA,TRBJ2-7,TRBV5-1,19
CASSPSGGYGYTF,TGTGCCAGCAGCCCCAGCGGGGGCTATGGCTACACCTTC,NA,NA,TRBJ1-2,TRBV7-3,13
CASSLNRVPGELFF,TGTGCCAGCAGCCTGAACAGGGTCCCCGGGGAGCTGTTTTTT,NA,few,TRBJ2-2,TRBV27,14
CASSFYGGSYNEQFF,TGTGCCAGCAGTTTTTACGGGGGCTCCTACAATGAGCAGTTCTTC,NA,few,TRBJ2-1,TRBV28,15
CASSRLAGLYEQYF,TGTGCCAGCAGCCGACTAGCGGGACTCTACGAGCAGTACTTC,TRBD2,few,TRBJ2-7,TRBV7-6,14
CASSFRSGGSYEQYF,TGTGCCAGCAGCTTTCGTTCAGGGGGCTCCTACGAGCAGTACTTC,TRBD1,NA,TRBJ2-7,TRBV5-4,15
CATSGGTGEINIQYF,TGTGCCACCAGCGGGGGAACAGGGGAGATAAACATTCAGTACTTC,TRBD1,NA,TRBJ2-4,TRBV15,15
CASSGLRGNTEAFF,TGTGCCAGCAGCGGACTAAGGGGGAACACTGAAGCTTTCTTT,NA,NA,TRBJ1-1,TRBV7-6,14
CATSSFKLGTDTQYF,TGTGCCACCAGCAGCTTTAAACTGGGCACAGATACGCAGTATTTT,NA,NA,TRBJ2-3,TRBV15,15
CASSLARRSFRTEAFF,TGTGCCAGCAGCTTAGCGCGGAGGTCTTTTAGGACTGAAGCTTTCTTT,NA,NA,TRBJ1-1,TRBV7-6,16
CASSSWGLEYNEQFF,TGTGCCAGCAGCTCCTGGGGACTAGAGTACAATGAGCAGTTCTTC,TRBD2,NA,TRBJ2-1,TRBV9,15
CASSLVIPPSGGAGNEQFF,TGTGCCAGCAGTTTAGTTATACCTCCTAGCGGGGGGGCCGGTAATGAGCAGTTCTTC,TRBD2,NA,TRBJ2-1,TRBV28,19
CASSPDSQNEKLFF,TGCGCCAGCAGCCCCGACAGCCAGAATGAAAAACTGTTTTTT,NA,NA,TRBJ1-4,TRBV5-1,14
CASSVEPRWGVDYGYTF,TGTGCCAGCAGCGTAGAGCCTCGTTGGGGGGTTGACTATGGCTACACCTTC,NA,NA,TRBJ1-2,TRBV9,17
CSVGLSFTDTQYF,TGCAGCGTCGGACTCTCCTTCACAGATACGCAGTATTTT,NA,NA,TRBJ2-3,TRBV29-1,13
CASRTGGNTGELFF,TGTGCCAGCAGAACAGGAGGAAACACCGGGGAGCTGTTTTTT,NA,NA,TRBJ2-2,TRBV7-3,14
CASSQEEGRDTEAFF,TGCGCCAGCAGCCAAGAGGAGGGGCGGGACACTGAAGCTTTCTTT,NA,NA,TRBJ1-1,TRBV4-3,15
CASSLGGLDIQYF,TGTGCCAGCAGCTTGGGAGGGTTGGACATTCAGTACTTC,NA,NA,TRBJ2-4,TRBV5-4,13
CASSQETSGSYEQYF,TGCGCCAGCAGCCAAGAAACTAGCGGGAGTTACGAGCAGTACTTC,TRBD2,NA,TRBJ2-7,TRBV4-1,15
CATSSGTSGTGELFF,TGTGCCACCAGCAGTGGGACTAGCGGGACCGGGGAGCTGTTTTTT,TRBD2,NA,TRBJ2-2,TRBV15,15
CASSLGSPLHF,TGTGCCAGCAGCTTGGGTTCACCCCTCCACTTT,NA,few,TRBJ1-6,TRBV7-2,11
CASSLIQGRELFF,TGTGCCAGCAGCCTAATCCAGGGCCGGGAGCTGTTTTTT,NA,NA,TRBJ2-2,TRBV27,13
CASSLVQGGQETQYF,TGCGCCAGCAGCTTGGTGCAGGGGGGGCAAGAGACCCAGTACTTC,NA,NA,TRBJ2-5,TRBV5-1,15
CASSQVQLAGVGTGELFF,TGTGCCAGCAGCCAAGTACAACTAGCGGGAGTAGGAACCGGGGAGCTGTTTTTT,TRBD2,NA,TRBJ2-2,TRBV4-2,18
CASSLSPSDTQYF,TGTGCCAGCAGTTTATCGCCGTCAGATACGCAGTATTTT,NA,NA,TRBJ2-3,TRBV27,13
CASSYGLGGETQYF,TGCGCCAGCAGCTATGGACTAGGAGGGGAGACCCAGTACTTC,TRBD2,NA,TRBJ2-5,TRBV5-1,14
CASSQDSVRETQYF,TGCGCCAGCAGCCAAGATTCTGTTCGGGAGACCCAGTACTTC,NA,NA,TRBJ2-5,TRBV4-3,14
CSVEDIGPYSYNEQFF,TGCAGCGTTGAAGATATCGGGCCTTACTCCTACAATGAGCAGTTCTTC,NA,NA,TRBJ2-1,TRBV29-1,16
CASIPPGQANSPLHF,TGTGCCAGCATCCCGCCGGGACAGGCTAATTCACCCCTCCACTTT,TRBD1,NA,TRBJ1-6,TRBV28,15
CASSQGPGANYNEQFF,TGTGCCAGCAGCCAAGGTCCGGGGGCCAACTACAATGAGCAGTTCTTC,NA,NA,TRBJ2-1,TRBV4-2,16
CASSLALGYEQYF,TGTGCCAGCAGCTTGGCTCTCGGCTACGAGCAGTACTTC,NA,NA,TRBJ2-7,TRBV5-4,13
CASSLGAGTGDYEQYF,TGTGCCAGCAGCTTAGGGGCCGGGACAGGGGACTACGAGCAGTACTTC,TRBD1,NA,TRBJ2-7,TRBV11-2,16
CASSVWREGLGNEQFF,TGCGCCAGCAGTGTTTGGCGGGAGGGCCTAGGAAATGAGCAGTTCTTC,TRBD2,NA,TRBJ2-1,TRBV10-2,16
CASSFLDEQYF,TGTGCCAGCAGCTTTTTAGACGAGCAGTACTTC,NA,NA,TRBJ2-7,TRBV7-2,11
CASTLGQHSNQPQHF,TGTGCCAGTACCCTGGGACAGCATAGCAATCAGCCCCAGCATTTT,TRBD1,NA,TRBJ1-5,TRBV19,15
CASSLLMQVNSPLHF,TGTGCCAGCAGCTTGCTTATGCAGGTTAATTCACCCCTCCACTTT,NA,NA,TRBJ1-6,TRBV5-6,15
CASSLVGGLNTEAFF,TGCGCCAGCAGCTTGGTGGGGGGGCTGAACACTGAAGCTTTCTTT,NA,NA,TRBJ1-1,TRBV5-1,15
CASSQGRQAGNQPQHF,TGTGCCAGCAGCCAAGGTAGGCAGGCGGGCAATCAGCCCCAGCATTTT,NA,NA,TRBJ1-5,TRBV4-2,16
CASSQSVRNEQFF,TGTGCCAGCAGCCAGTCCGTAAGGAATGAGCAGTTCTTC,NA,NA,TRBJ2-1,TRBV4-2,13
CASSLAPLGVLNTEAFF,TGTGCCAGCAGCTTAGCCCCACTAGGAGTCCTAAACACTGAAGCTTTCTTT,NA,NA,TRBJ1-1,TRBV7-8,17
CATALRGGLDTQYF,TGTGCCACCGCCCTTCGGGGGGGCCTAGATACGCAGTATTTT,TRBD2,NA,TRBJ2-3,TRBV15,14
CASSIRTGNYGYTF,TGTGCCAGCAGTATCCGGACAGGGAACTATGGCTACACCTTC,TRBD1,NA,TRBJ1-2,TRBV27,14
CASSSLGTGTHEQYF,TGTGCCAGCAGTTCTCTCGGGACAGGGACCCACGAGCAGTACTTC,TRBD1,NA,TRBJ2-7,TRBV28,15
CASSLGTRYPNTGELFF,TGCGCCAGCAGCTTGGGGACAAGGTACCCTAACACCGGGGAGCTGTTTTTT,NA,NA,TRBJ2-2,TRBV5-1,17
CASSVGDRDNYGYTF,TGTGCCAGCAGCGTAGGGGACAGGGATAACTATGGCTACACCTTC,TRBD1,NA,TRBJ1-2,TRBV9,15
CSAVPGQGAYEQYF,TGCAGCGCGGTACCGGGACAGGGAGCCTACGAGCAGTACTTC,TRBD1,NA,TRBJ2-7,TRBV29-1,14
CASSYWISGGHEQFF,TGTGCCAGCAGTTACTGGATTAGCGGGGGGCATGAGCAGTTCTTC,TRBD2,NA,TRBJ2-1,TRBV6-5,15
CASSFVPKNIQYF,TGTGCCAGCAGTTTCGTTCCCAAAAACATTCAGTACTTC,NA,NA,TRBJ2-4,TRBV28,13
CASSHHGSPEAFF,TGCGCCAGCAGCCACCATGGCAGCCCTGAAGCTTTCTTT,NA,NA,TRBJ1-1,TRBV4-1,13